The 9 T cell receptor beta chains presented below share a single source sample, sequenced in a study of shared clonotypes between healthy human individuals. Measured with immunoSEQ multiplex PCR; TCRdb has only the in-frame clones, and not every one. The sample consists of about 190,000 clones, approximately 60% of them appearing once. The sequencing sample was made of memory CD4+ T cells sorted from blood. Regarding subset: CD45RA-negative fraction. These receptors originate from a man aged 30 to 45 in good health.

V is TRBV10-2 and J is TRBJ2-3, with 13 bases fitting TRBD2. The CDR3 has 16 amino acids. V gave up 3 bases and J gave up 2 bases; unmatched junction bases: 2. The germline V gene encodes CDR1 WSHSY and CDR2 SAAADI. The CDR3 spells CASSEGTSGVTDTQYF. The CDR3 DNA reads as TGCGCCAGCAGTGAAGGGACTAGCGGGGTCACAGATACGCAGTATTTT.

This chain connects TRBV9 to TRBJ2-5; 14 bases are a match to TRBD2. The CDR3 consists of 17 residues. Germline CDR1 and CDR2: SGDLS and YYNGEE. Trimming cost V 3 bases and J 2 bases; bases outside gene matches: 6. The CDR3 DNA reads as TGTGCCAGCAGCGCGGGGACTAGCGGGAGCTTACAAGAGACCCAGTACTTC. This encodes CASSAGTSGSLQETQYF.

In nucleotides, the CDR3 is TGTGCAAGTAGCGGGACACAAGAGACCCAGTACTTC. It encodes CASSGTQETQYF. The chain employs TRBV12-5 and TRBJ2-5, with TRBD2 matching over 8 bases. The CDR3 consists of 12 residues. Germline V gene sequence: CDR1 LGHNT, CDR2 FRNRAP.

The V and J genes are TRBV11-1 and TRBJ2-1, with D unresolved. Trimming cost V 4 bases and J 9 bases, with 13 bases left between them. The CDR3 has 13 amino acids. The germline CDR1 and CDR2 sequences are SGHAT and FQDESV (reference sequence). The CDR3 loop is CASSSSLELEQFF. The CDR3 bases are TGTGCCAGCAGCTCGTCACTTGAACTTGAGCAGTTCTTC.

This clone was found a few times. CDR3 sequence reads: CSANIYGQFF. CDR3 bases: TGCAGTGCTAACATATATGGGCAGTTCTTC. V and J are TRBV20-1 and TRBJ2-1; D is unresolved. Trimming shortened V by 4 bases and J by 12 bases, and 10 bases separated the two germline ends. The CDR3 has 10 residues. The germline CDR1 and CDR2 sequences are DFQATT and SNEGSKA (reference sequence).

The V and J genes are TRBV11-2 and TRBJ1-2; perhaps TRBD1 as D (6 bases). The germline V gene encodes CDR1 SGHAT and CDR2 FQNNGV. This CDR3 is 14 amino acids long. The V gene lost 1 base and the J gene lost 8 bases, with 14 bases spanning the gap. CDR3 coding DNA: TGTGCCAGCAGCTTAGCATCCTTAGGGGGAGGCTACACCTTC. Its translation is CASSLASLGGGYTF.

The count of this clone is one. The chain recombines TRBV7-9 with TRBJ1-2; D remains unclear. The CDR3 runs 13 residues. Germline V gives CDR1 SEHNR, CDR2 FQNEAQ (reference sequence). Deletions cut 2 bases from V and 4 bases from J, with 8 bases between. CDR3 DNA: TGTGCCAGCAGCTTATCGGGTTCCTATGGCTACACCTTC. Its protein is CASSLSGSYGYTF. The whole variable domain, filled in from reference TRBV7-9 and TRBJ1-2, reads DTGVSQNPRHKITKRGQNVTFRCDPISEHNRLYWYRQTLGQGPEFLTYFQNEAQLEKSRLLSDRFSAERPKGSFSTLEIQRTEQGDSAMYLCASSLSGSYGYTFGSGTRLTVV.

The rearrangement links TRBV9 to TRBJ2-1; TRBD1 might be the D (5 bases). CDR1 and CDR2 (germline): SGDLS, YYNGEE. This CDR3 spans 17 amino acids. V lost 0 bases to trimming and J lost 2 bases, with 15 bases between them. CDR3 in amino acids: CASSVVTGRSTYNEQFF. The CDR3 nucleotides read TGTGCCAGCAGCGTAGTCACAGGAAGATCTACCTACAATGAGCAGTTCTTC.

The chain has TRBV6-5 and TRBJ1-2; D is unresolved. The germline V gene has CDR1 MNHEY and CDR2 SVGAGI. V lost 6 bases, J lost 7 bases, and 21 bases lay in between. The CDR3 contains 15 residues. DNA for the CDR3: TGTGCCAGCAGCCGAGGTCCCCCTCTAGGAGGTGGCTACACCTTC. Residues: CASSRGPPLGGGYTF.